Described below is a single T cell receptor beta chain sequence and its context. This sample's treatment: oral pan-JAK inhibitor, 5-10 mg twice daily. The CDR3 has 13 residues. The germline V gene encodes CDR1 MNHNS and CDR2 SASEGT. The data are from a study of CD8+ T cells in alopecia areata. Extracted RNA was reverse transcribed into cDNA, the sequencing template. Sequencing used immunoSEQ multiplex PCR; TCRdb keeps in-frame clones, though not all of them. The sample carries over 95,000 clones, roughly 50% recorded once. This TCR derives from a human donor with alopecia areata. The sequenced sample was CD4+ T cells sorted from blood, obtained at week 24, from a patient treated with tofacitinib. The rearrangement joins TRBV6-1 to TRBJ1-2; TRBD1 might be the D (5 bases). The CDR3 coding sequence is TGTGGAATCGGGGGAGTGGGTAACTATGGCTACACCTTC. Translated, it gives CGIGGVGNYGYTF.